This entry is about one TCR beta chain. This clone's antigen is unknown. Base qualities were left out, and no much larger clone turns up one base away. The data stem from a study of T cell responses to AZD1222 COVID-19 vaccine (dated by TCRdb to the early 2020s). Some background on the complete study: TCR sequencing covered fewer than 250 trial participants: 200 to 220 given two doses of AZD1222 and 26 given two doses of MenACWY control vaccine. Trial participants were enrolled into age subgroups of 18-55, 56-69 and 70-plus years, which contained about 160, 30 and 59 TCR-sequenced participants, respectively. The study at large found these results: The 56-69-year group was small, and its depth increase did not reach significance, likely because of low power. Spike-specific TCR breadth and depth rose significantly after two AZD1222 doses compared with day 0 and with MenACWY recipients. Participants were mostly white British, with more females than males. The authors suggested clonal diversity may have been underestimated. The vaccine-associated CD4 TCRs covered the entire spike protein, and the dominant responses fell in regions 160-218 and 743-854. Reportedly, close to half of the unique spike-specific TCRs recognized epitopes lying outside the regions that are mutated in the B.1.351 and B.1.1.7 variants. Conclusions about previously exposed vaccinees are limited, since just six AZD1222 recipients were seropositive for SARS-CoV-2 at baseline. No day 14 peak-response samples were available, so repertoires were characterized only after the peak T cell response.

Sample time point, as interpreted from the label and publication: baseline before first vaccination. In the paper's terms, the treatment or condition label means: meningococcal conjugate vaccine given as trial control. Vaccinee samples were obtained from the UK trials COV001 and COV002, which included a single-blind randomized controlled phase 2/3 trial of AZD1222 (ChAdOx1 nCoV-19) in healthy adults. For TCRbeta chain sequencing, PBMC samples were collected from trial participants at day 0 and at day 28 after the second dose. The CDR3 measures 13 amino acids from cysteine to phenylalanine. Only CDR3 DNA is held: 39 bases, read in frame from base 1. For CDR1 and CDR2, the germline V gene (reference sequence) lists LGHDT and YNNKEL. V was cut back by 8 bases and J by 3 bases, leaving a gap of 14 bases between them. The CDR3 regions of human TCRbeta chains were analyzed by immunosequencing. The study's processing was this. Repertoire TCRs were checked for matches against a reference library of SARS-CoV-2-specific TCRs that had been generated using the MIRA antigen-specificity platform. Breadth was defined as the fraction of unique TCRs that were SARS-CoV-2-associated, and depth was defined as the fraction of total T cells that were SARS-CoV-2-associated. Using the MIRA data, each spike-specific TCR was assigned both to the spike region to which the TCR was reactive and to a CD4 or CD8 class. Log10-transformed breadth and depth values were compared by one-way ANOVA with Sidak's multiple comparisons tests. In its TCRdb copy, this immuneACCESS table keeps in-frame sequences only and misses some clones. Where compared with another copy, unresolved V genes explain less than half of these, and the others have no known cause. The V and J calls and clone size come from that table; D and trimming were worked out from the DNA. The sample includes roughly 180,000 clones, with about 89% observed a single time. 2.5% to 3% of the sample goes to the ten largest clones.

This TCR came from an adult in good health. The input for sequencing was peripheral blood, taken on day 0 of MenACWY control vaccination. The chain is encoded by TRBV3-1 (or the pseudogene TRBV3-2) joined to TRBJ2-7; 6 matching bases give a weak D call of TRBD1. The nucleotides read TGTGCCAGCTCCCGAGGGGACAACTACGAGCAGTACTTC. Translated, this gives CASSRGDNYEQYF.